This TCR beta chain was documented in a study of Ad26.COV2.S vaccination and SARS-CoV-2 variants. Across the whole study: The authors gave Ad26.COV2.S intramuscularly, either once or twice 56 days apart. General study findings and limits: Post-vaccination breadth of spike-specific CD8+ and CD4+ T cell responses was reportedly substantial. People who got the vaccine had more spike-specific TCR breadth than people who got placebo.

CDR1 and CDR2 (germline): LGHDT, YNNKEL (reference sequence). Trimming took 4 bases from V and 1 from J, leaving 8 bases between them. This CDR3 contains 14 residues. Treatment: around 19 received Ad26.COV2.S at low or high dose, single or two shots; 5 received placebo; per-sample allocation not given. Samples were taken on day 63 after the first vaccine or placebo injection. The shot given was an Ad26 vector that makes Wuhan-strain SARS-CoV-2 spike. The table came from immunoSEQ multiplex PCR; TCRdb's copy has only in-frame clones and leaves some out. The sample comprises a few hundred thousand clones, around 87% of which are singletons, and around 3.7% rests with the top ten. For this clone: Antigen specificity is unknown.

The sample here was peripheral blood, taken in a trial of Ad26.COV2.S vaccine versus placebo. V is TRBV3-1 (or the pseudogene TRBV3-2) and J is TRBJ2-1, with a tentative D call TRBD2 (6 bases). This receptor was taken from a person aged 18-60 years who received the Ad26.COV2.S COVID-19 vaccine or a placebo. CDR3 nucleotide sequence: TGTGCCAGCAGCCCCCGGGGGTCCTACAATGAGCAGTTCTTC. It specifies CASSPRGSYNEQFF.